This is a list of T cell receptor beta chains from one sample in a study of neurological immune-mediated disorders. TCRdb redid the calling of the 5' RACE reads with MiXCR, one entry per CDR3 protein. The data hold roughly 50,000 distinct CDR3 sequences, with roughly 4.4% observed a single time. Specimen: PBMCs. These receptors were taken from a woman aged 55-69 years with multiple sclerosis. Both conserved end residues are part of each CDR3. A D gene is named only where the DNA matches it firmly. Clone sizes are shown as once, few, many, or a class for an expanded clone.

size: many; V: TRBV4-3; J: TRBJ2-3; D: TRBD1; CDR3: CASSRSGTGTTDTQYF; DNA: TGCGCCAGCAGCCGTTCCGGGACAGGGACCACAGATACGCAGTATTTT
size: many; V: TRBV10-3; J: TRBJ1-1; D: -; CDR3: CAIRAAGTDTEAFF; DNA: TGTGCCATCAGGGCGGCGGGGACGGACACTGAAGCTTTCTTT
size: many; V: TRBV9; J: TRBJ2-1; D: -; CDR3: CASSVVPHGSYNEQFF; DNA: TGTGCCAGCAGCGTAGTGCCCCACGGCTCCTACAATGAGCAGTTCTTC
size: many; V: TRBV5-1; J: TRBJ1-2; D: -; CDR3: CASILVGLYGYTF; DNA: TGCGCCAGCATCTTGGTGGGGCTATATGGCTACACCTTC
size: many; V: TRBV12-3/TRBV12-4; J: TRBJ1-4; D: -; CDR3: CASSGQFNEKLFF; DNA: TGTGCCAGCAGTGGACAGTTTAATGAAAAACTGTTTTTT
size: many; V: TRBV9; J: TRBJ2-1; D: -; CDR3: CASSVATDSYNEQFF; DNA: TGTGCCAGCAGCGTAGCCACGGACAGCTACAATGAGCAGTTCTTC
size: few; V: TRBV18; J: TRBJ1-1; D: -; CDR3: CASSLQGRSYRMNTEAFF; DNA: TGTGCCAGCTCACTTCAGGGACGGTCTTACCGAATGAACACTGAAGCTTTCTTT
size: many; V: TRBV2; J: TRBJ2-3; D: TRBD2; CDR3: CASIGLVPDTQYF; DNA: TGTGCCAGCATCGGACTAGTTCCAGATACGCAGTATTTT
size: many; V: TRBV4-1; J: TRBJ2-1; D: TRBD2; CDR3: CASSHSRGTSAEYNEQFF; DNA: TGCGCCAGCAGCCATTCCCGGGGGACTAGCGCCGAGTACAATGAGCAGTTCTTC
size: few; V: TRBV5-1; J: TRBJ2-1; D: TRBD2; CDR3: CASSGGVAGDGSEQFF; DNA: TGCGCCAGCAGCGGTGGGGTAGCGGGAGACGGAAGTGAGCAGTTCTTC
size: many; V: TRBV6-6; J: TRBJ2-5; D: -; CDR3: CASSYSPSETQYF; DNA: TGTGCCAGCAGTTACAGCCCTAGCGAGACCCAGTACTTC
size: many; V: TRBV4-2; J: TRBJ2-5; D: TRBD2; CDR3: CASSHLLAGALGVRETQYF; DNA: TGTGCCAGCAGCCACCTACTAGCGGGAGCCCTCGGGGTTCGGGAGACCCAGTACTTC